This entry describes one TCR beta chain. Its antigen is unidentified. This entry belongs to a study of T-cell memory formation after mild COVID-19. The CDR3 length is 16 residues. V shed 10 bases, J shed 0 bases, and the junction held 14 bases outside the gene matches. A 5'RACE reaction primed in the constant segment made cDNA libraries of TCR alpha and TCR beta, and these carried sample barcodes and UMIs. TCRdb used MiXCR to reprocess the 5' RACE reads, holding one entry per CDR3 protein. The table records roughly 450,000 distinct CDR3 sequences, about 20% of them present only once. Findings of the study overall: Contracting clones from day 15 to 85 had balanced CD4/CD8; later expanders favoured CD4+.

The clonotype originates from an adult woman who had mild COVID-19 (a few samples of this study predate the infection). Cell type and time point are not known. Sequencing used PBMCs or a T cell subset sorted from them (not recorded which). The rearrangement uses TRBV23-1 and TRBJ1-2; 7 bases are shared with TRBD1. TRBV23-1 is an open reading frame whose function is uncertain. The DNA for the CDR3 is TGCGCCATCGAAGTGGGTACAGGGGCGTCTAACTATGGCTACACCTTC. It yields the protein CAIEVGTGASNYGYTF.